This record concerns one T cell receptor beta chain sequence. The sample belongs to a study of blood T cell repertoires in COVID-19. Study-wide background: Sources were T cells, B-cell-depleted T cells, or PBMCs; the material itself was cDNA or gDNA.

Germline V gene sequence: CDR1 SGHDT, CDR2 YYEEEE. Trimming left V 4 bases short and J 5 bases short, with 6 bases between. The CDR3 extends over 11 amino acids. Original data processing: Estimated nucleated cell counts came from reference gene primer amplification. TCRdb's table, derived via immunoSEQ multiplex PCR, lists solely in-frame clones and lacks some. V and J calls and clone size come straight from that table; D and trimming were deduced from the DNA. This table has 70,000 or so clones, roughly 82% appearing once. The chain joins TRBV5-6 to TRBJ1-1; D is uncertain. Sequencing was performed on peripheral blood. The TCR comes from a human donor in a cohort sampled during active COVID-19. CDR3 nucleotide sequence: TGTGCCAGCAGCCTTGTTACTGAAGCTTTCTTT. It encodes CASSLVTEAFF.